This T cell receptor (beta chain) originates from a study of a mutant IDH1 vaccine in newly diagnosed glioma. Background on the study: Males made up approximately 60% and females roughly 38% of treated patients, whose mean age was approximately 41 years. Before enrollment, the patients had been treated with radiotherapy alone, temozolomide alone, or both together. Most of them had received both.

This CDR3 spans 15 amino acids. V lost 6 bases to trimming and J lost 4 bases; unmatched junction nucleotides: 11. CDR1 SGHDT and CDR2 YYEEEE come from the germline V gene. Turning to this clone: The target antigen is unknown.

Data came from immunoSEQ multiplex PCR; TCRdb stores just in-frame clones and leaves some out. The table lists 60,000 to 75,000 clones, 85% to 90% of them singletons. The time point is: week 35, safety follow-up. Vaccine doses each comprised 300 ug of mutant IDH1 20-mer peptide, with topical imiquimod. Patients came in for eight vaccinations, in weeks 1, 3, 5, 7, 11, 15, 19 and 23. Donors' newly diagnosed IDH1-mutant WHO grade 3 or 4 astrocytomas lacked nuclear ATRX. V gene TRBV5-6 combines with J gene TRBJ2-3; TRBD1 aligns across 7 bases. The clonotype originates from a young man with glioma. This specimen was PBMCs, taken from a glioma patient whose treatment included an IDH1 peptide vaccine. The chain's CDR3 is CASTLQGRGADTQYF. CDR3 bases: TGTGCCAGCACGCTACAGGGGAGAGGGGCAGATACGCAGTATTTT.